Shown below are 28 T cell receptor beta chains from a single sample sequenced in a study of somatic mutations in cytotoxic T cells in rheumatoid arthritis. Method: immunoSEQ multiplex PCR; TCRdb's copy keeps in-frame clones and lacks some. The sample includes 14,000 or so clones, over 60% of them seen just once. The sequenced sample was CD8+ T cells sorted from blood. These receptors were taken from an adult with rheumatoid arthritis.

The chain has TRBV7-6 and TRBJ2-3; a weak D match, TRBD2 (6 bases). Germline-derived CDR1 and CDR2 are SGHVS and FNYEAQ. The CDR3 length is 15 residues. V was pared by 0 bases and J by 6 bases, with 13 bases between. The CDR3 region has the DNA TGTGCCAGCAGCTTAGCCGGAGGGCCGGGGGATACGCAGTATTTT. This translates into CASSLAGGPGDTQYF.

This rearrangement joins TRBV27 to TRBJ1-1, with D possibly being TRBD1 (5 bases). Trimming pared 7 bases from V and 5 bases from J, leaving 20 bases between. The CDR3 extends over 15 amino acids. Germline CDR1 is MNHEY and CDR2 is SMNVEV (reference sequence). CDR3 sequence (DNA): TGTGCCAGCACCCCTACGGGGCCGACGGGGACTGAAGCTTTCTTT. It specifies CASTPTGPTGTEAFF.

This sequence joins TRBV28 and TRBJ1-1; D unresolved. The germline V and J ends were trimmed by 5 bases and 0 bases, with 19 bases remaining between them. CDR3 length equals 17 residues. Germline V CDR1 and CDR2: MDHEN, SYDVKM. The CDR3 reads CASSPPTDTYMNTEAFF. The CDR3 region has the DNA TGTGCCAGCAGTCCCCCCACCGATACCTACATGAACACTGAAGCTTTCTTT. The complete variable domain, with remaining parts taken from reference TRBV28 and TRBJ1-1, reads DVKVTQSSRYLVKRTGEKVFLECVQDMDHENMFWYRQDPGLGLRLIYFSYDVKMKEKGDIPEGYSVSREKKERFSLILESASTNQTSMYLCASSPPTDTYMNTEAFFGQGTRLTVV.

This clone was seen only a few times. The chain employs TRBV29-1 and TRBJ1-4; D uncertain. V lost 3 bases, J lost 4 bases, and 12 bases lay in between. The germline gives CDR1 SQVTM, CDR2 ANQGSEA. This CDR3 has 14 residues. The CDR3 region has the DNA TGCAGCGTTGAGGGCTTAAGGGATAATGAAAAACTGTTTTTT. Translated, it gives CSVEGLRDNEKLFF. The full variable domain, in which reference TRBV29-1 and TRBJ1-4 provide the parts outside the CDR3, is SAVISQKPSRDICQRGTSLTIQCQVDSQVTMMFWYRQQPGQSLTLIATANQGSEATYESGFVIDKFPISRPNLTFSTLTVSNMSPEDSSIYLCSVEGLRDNEKLFFGSGTQLSVL.

This clone is medium-sized. This chain joins TRBV5-6 and TRBJ2-7, with D perhaps TRBD1 (8 bases). The CDR3 extends over 14 amino acids. The germline V gene has CDR1 SGHDT and CDR2 YYEEEE. Deletions cut 0 bases from V and 6 bases from J, with 13 bases between. The CDR3 reads CASSLGQGRVEQYF. The CDR3 coding sequence is TGTGCCAGCAGCTTGGGACAGGGGAGGGTCGAGCAGTACTTC.

The chain combines TRBV29-1 with TRBJ2-7, with D possibly matching TRBD1 (6 bases). V was trimmed by 4 bases and J by 2 bases, leaving 12 bases between them. CDR1 and CDR2 from the germline V gene are SQVTM and ANQGSEA. The CDR3 sequence is 13 residues long. CDR3 protein: CSVVVGGTYEQYF. CDR3 DNA: TGCAGCGTTGTGGTAGGGGGAACCTACGAGCAGTACTTC.

The rearrangement uses TRBV13 and TRBJ1-2, with D unclear. This CDR3 is built from 13 residues. Trimming removed 2 bases at V and 2 bases at J, with 6 bases between. Germline V gene lookup returns CDR1 PRHDT and CDR2 FYEKMQ (reference sequence). The CDR3 coding sequence is TGTGCCAGCAGCTTAACAAAAAACTATGGCTACACCTTC. As protein: CASSLTKNYGYTF.

In this sample, this clone turned up once. The chain joins TRBV4-1 to TRBJ2-3; TRBD2 is a possible D gene (5 bases). CDR1 and CDR2 from the germline V gene are MGHRA and YSYEKL. Trimming removed 3 bases at V and 4 bases at J, with 20 bases between. CDR3 length equals 17 residues. The CDR3 region is CASSHPRTGNSADTQYF. The DNA of the CDR3 is TGCGCCAGCAGCCATCCGCGGACCGGGAACTCTGCAGATACGCAGTATTTT.

The CDR3 region is CASRADYEQYF. The CDR3 nucleotides are TGTGCCAGTAGGGCAGATTACGAGCAGTACTTC. The chain recombines TRBV19 with TRBJ2-7; D gene uncertain. The CDR3 sequence is 11 residues long. Germline values: CDR1 LNHDA, CDR2 SQIVND (reference sequence). Trimming stripped 6 bases from V and 4 bases from J, with 7 bases between.

The chain recombines TRBV10-2 with TRBJ2-5; 7 bases match TRBD2. The germline V gene has CDR1 WSHSY and CDR2 SAAADI. This CDR3 comprises 14 residues. V lost 0 bases and J lost 3; bases outside the gene matches: 1. CDR3 protein: CASSESAGEETQYF. The CDR3 coding sequence is TGCGCCAGCAGTGAGTCGGCGGGAGAAGAGACCCAGTACTTC.

The chain joins TRBV6-6 to TRBJ2-6; D is unclear. The germline V gene has CDR1 MNHNY and CDR2 SVGAGI (reference sequence). Trimming shortened V by 4 bases and J by 3 bases, and 10 bases separated the two germline ends. This CDR3 is built from 15 residues. This CDR3 reads CASSSGLGGANVLTF. DNA of the CDR3: TGTGCCAGCAGTTCTGGGTTAGGTGGGGCCAACGTCCTGACTTTC.

The chain has TRBV7-9 and TRBJ1-1, with a tentative D call TRBD1 (5 bases). The CDR3 is 13 residues long. V lost 5 bases to trimming and J lost 4 bases, with 11 bases between them. CDR1 and CDR2 (germline): SEHNR, FQNEAQ (reference sequence). CDR3 DNA sequence: TGTGCCAGCAGCGAGGGGTTGTCCACTGAAGCTTTCTTT. This translates into CASSEGLSTEAFF.

This clone has more than one count but fewer than ten. The chain uses TRBV27 and TRBJ2-7; possible D gene TRBD1, 6 bases. Trimming took 5 bases from V and 4 from J, leaving 9 bases between them. This CDR3 is 12 amino acids long. The germline CDR1 and CDR2 sequences are MNHEY and SMNVEV (reference sequence). The CDR3 coding sequence is TGTGCCAGCAGTACCACAGGGTACGAGCAGTACTTC. Protein sequence: CASSTTGYEQYF.

The genes are TRBV27 and TRBJ2-3; D might be TRBD2 (6 bases). The V gene's germline CDR1 is MNHEY and CDR2 SMNVEV (reference sequence). The CDR3 length is 14 residues. V dropped 6 bases and J dropped 6 bases, with 16 bases sitting between them. For the CDR3, the DNA is TGTGCCAGCAGACCCCTTGGAGGGTGGGATACGCAGTATTTT. This sequence encodes CASRPLGGWDTQYF.

The gene calls are TRBV2 and TRBJ2-7; D unclear. V lost 1 base and J lost 4, with 14 bases in between. CDR1 and CDR2 (germline): SNHLY, FYNNEI. This CDR3 is 15 amino acids long. The CDR3 is CASSEGPGSGYEQYF. The CDR3 DNA follows: TGTGCCAGCAGTGAAGGACCGGGTAGTGGATACGAGCAGTACTTC.

This rearrangement joins TRBV7-2 to TRBJ2-6, with 7 positions matching TRBD1. Germline V gene sequence: CDR1 SGHTA, CDR2 FQGNSA. The CDR3 length is 17 residues. Unmatched junction bases numbered 10, after V lost 5 bases and J lost 3 bases. The DNA of the CDR3 is TGTGCCAGCAGCCAGACAGGGTCCCTCTTTGGGGCCAACGTCCTGACTTTC. It specifies CASSQTGSLFGANVLTF.

As to this clone: A junction end diverges from the germline sequence, so it may reflect a read error. V and J are TRBV6-1 and TRBJ2-7, with D possibly matching TRBD1 (5 bases). This CDR3 contains 10 residues. CDR1 and CDR2 (germline): MNHNS, SASEGT. CDR3 sequence (DNA): TGTGCCAGCACCGACGTCCGGACATATTTC. This translates into CASTDVRTYF.

CDR3 residues: CASSQVTGSEAFF. For the CDR3, the DNA is TGTGCCAGCAGCCAAGTAACGGGGTCCGAAGCTTTCTTT. V gene TRBV14 combines with J gene TRBJ1-1; D not resolved. CDR3 length: 13 residues. CDR1 is SGHDN, CDR2 FVKESK, per germline. The V gene lost 1 base and the J gene lost 8 bases, with 11 bases spanning the gap.

The chain carries TRBV7-6 and TRBJ1-1; 10 nucleotides match TRBD1. The CDR3 runs 16 residues. The germline CDR1 and CDR2 sequences are SGHVS and FNYEAQ. V was clipped by 5 bases and J by 1 base; unmatched bases: 7. This chain's CDR3 is CASSLTGGAGNTEAFF. The CDR3 nucleotides read TGTGCCAGCAGCCTGACAGGGGGCGCCGGGAACACTGAAGCTTTCTTT. The whole variable domain, filled in from reference TRBV7-6 and TRBJ1-1, reads GAGVSQSPRYKVTKRGQDVALRCDPISGHVSLYWYRQALGQGPEFLTYFNYEAQQDKSGLPNDRFSAERPEGSISTLTIQRTEQRDSAMYRCASSLTGGAGNTEAFFGQGTRLTVV.

This clone was counted a few times. The sample carries other DNA sequences with the same CDR3. The V call is TRBV11-2, the J call TRBJ2-7; D remains unclear. Trimming removed 5 bases at V and 4 bases at J, with 6 bases between. The CDR3 is made up of 11 amino acids. CDR1 is SGHAT, CDR2 FQNNGV, per germline. As DNA, the CDR3 is TGTGCCAGCAGCCTCAATTACGAGCAGTACTTC. Amino acid sequence: CASSLNYEQYF. The full variable domain, rest sourced from reference TRBV11-2 and TRBJ2-7, is EAGVAQSPRYKIIEKRQSVAFWCNPISGHATLYWYQQILGQGPKLLIQFQNNGVVDDSQLPKDRFSAERLKGVDSTLKIQPAKLEDSAVYLCASSLNYEQYFGPGTRLTVT.

This clone was detected a few times. This chain links TRBV29-1 with TRBJ2-7; weak D call: TRBD2 (6 bases). Germline CDR1 and CDR2: SQVTM and ANQGSEA. The CDR3 length is 11 residues. V was pared by 6 bases and J by 6 bases, with 12 bases between. CDR3 protein: CSVGGLLEQYF. The CDR3 DNA follows: TGCAGCGTAGGAGGGTTACTCGAGCAGTACTTC.

The gene calls are TRBV5-4 and TRBJ2-1, with TRBD2 matching 8 bases. The V gene end was trimmed by 2 bases and the J gene end by 4 bases; junction bases not matched to a gene: 8. This CDR3 region has 16 residues. Germline V gene sequence: CDR1 SGHNT, CDR2 YYREEE (reference sequence). The CDR3 region is CASSFLSGGPYNEQFF. The DNA of the CDR3 is TGTGCCAGCAGCTTTCTCTCGGGGGGGCCTTACAATGAGCAGTTCTTC.

This clone showed up just once. The V and J genes are TRBV4-1 and TRBJ2-1, with 10 nucleotides matching TRBD1. Looked up from germline, CDR1 is MGHRA and CDR2 is YSYEKL. The CDR3 has 14 amino acids. The V and J ends lost 2 bases and 7 bases, in that order; junction bases with no gene match: 2. CDR3 residues: CASSQWDRGNEQFF. The CDR3 DNA reads as TGCGCCAGCAGCCAATGGGACAGGGGAAATGAGCAGTTCTTC.

This sequence joins TRBV23-1 and TRBJ1-1; no clear D gene. TRBV23-1 is an ORF for which the function is uncertain. V was clipped by 6 bases and J by 4 bases, with 12 bases between them. The CDR3 is 13 residues long. CDR3 loop: CASRGIKGTEAFF. For the CDR3, the DNA is TGCGCCAGCAGAGGGATAAAAGGCACTGAAGCTTTCTTT.

The V gene is TRBV9, the J gene TRBJ2-7; a weak D match, TRBD1 (6 bases). Germline CDR1 and CDR2: SGDLS and YYNGEE. The CDR3 is 13 residues long. V gave up 3 bases and J gave up 2 bases, with 9 bases separating them. CDR3 in amino acids: CASSGQVPYEQYF. As DNA, the CDR3 is TGTGCCAGCAGCGGACAGGTACCCTACGAGCAGTACTTC.

CDR3 in amino acids: CASSLQGWYNEQFF. The CDR3 DNA reads as TGTGCCAGCAGTCTCCAGGGTTGGTACAATGAGCAGTTCTTC. The chain links TRBV28 to TRBJ2-1; D possibly corresponds to TRBD1 (5 bases). The V gene's germline CDR1 is MDHEN and CDR2 SYDVKM. The V and J ends lost 5 bases and 4 bases respectively, with 12 bases between them. This CDR3 contains 14 residues.

In its sample, this clone was seen a few times. The V and J genes are TRBV30 and TRBJ2-5, with D unclear. Germline CDR1 GTSNPN, CDR2 SVGIG (reference sequence). The V and J ends lost 2 bases and 0 bases respectively, with 4 bases between them. The CDR3 is made up of 12 amino acids. DNA of the CDR3: TGTGCCTGGAGTCTACACCAAGAGACCCAGTACTTC. Translation gives CAWSLHQETQYF.

The V call is TRBV7-6, the J call TRBJ2-3, with unresolved D. There are 14 residues in the CDR3. Trimming pared 4 bases from V and 3 bases from J, leaving 11 bases between. Germline CDR1 reads SGHVS; CDR2 reads FNYEAQ. Here the CDR3 reads CASSSRTRTDTQYF. CDR3 nucleotides: TGTGCCAGCAGCTCAAGGACGAGGACAGATACGCAGTATTTT.